Listed here are 22 T cell receptor beta chains from one sample, sequenced in a study of OX40 agonist ivuxolimab in advanced cancers. Clones were sequenced by immunoSEQ multiplex PCR, and TCRdb holds only the in-frame ones, with some missing. The table includes some 32,000 clones, 84% detected once. Here the sequenced sample was CD4+ or CD8+ T cells sorted from blood, taken in a trial of the OX40 agonist ivuxolimab. These receptors were obtained from an adult with an advanced solid tumor such as melanoma, head and neck, liver or kidney cancer.

This clone is judged large. V and J are TRBV19 and TRBJ1-5; the match to TRBD1 covers 10 bases. The V and J ends lost 4 bases and 3 bases, in that order; junction bases with no gene match: 6. Germline loops: CDR1 LNHDA, CDR2 SQIVND (reference sequence). This CDR3 has 16 residues. The CDR3 spells CASSTRDRGVNQPQHF. The CDR3, as DNA: TGTGCCAGTAGTACCCGGGACAGGGGAGTCAATCAGCCCCAGCATTTT.

The chain uses TRBV6-5 and TRBJ1-1, with D possibly TRBD1 on 6 matching bases. The germline gives CDR1 MNHEY, CDR2 SVGAGI. V dropped 6 bases and J dropped 6 bases, with 11 bases sitting between them. CDR3 length: 12 amino acids. The CDR3 bases are TGTGCCAGCAGCCGTCACAGGGCTGAAGCTTTCTTT. It encodes CASSRHRAEAFF.

This clone appeared a few times. The chain joins TRBV27 to TRBJ2-7; a possible D gene is TRBD1 (5 bases). Trimming pared 0 bases from V and 2 bases from J, leaving 11 bases between. The germline V gene encodes CDR1 MNHEY and CDR2 SMNVEV (reference sequence). CDR3 length: 15 amino acids. In DNA, the CDR3 is TGTGCCAGCAGTTTATCCGCAGGGCACACCTACGAGCAGTACTTC. Translated, it gives CASSLSAGHTYEQYF.

The V and J genes are TRBV7-9 and TRBJ1-5; D possibly corresponds to TRBD1 (5 bases). CDR3 length equals 16 residues. V lost 5 bases and J 3 bases, leaving 17 bases between the germline ends. Germline loops: CDR1 SEHNR, CDR2 FQNEAQ (reference sequence). The CDR3 region is CASSPWGDGNNQPQHF. The DNA of the CDR3 is TGTGCCAGCAGCCCCTGGGGGGACGGGAACAATCAGCCCCAGCATTTT.

The gene calls are TRBV9 and TRBJ2-7; no definite D call. Trimming stripped 4 bases from V and 2 bases from J, with 16 bases between. The CDR3 consists of 15 residues. Germline V gene sequence: CDR1 SGDLS, CDR2 YYNGEE. CDR3 sequence reads: CASSPTPSPTYEQYF. CDR3 sequence (DNA): TGTGCCAGCAGCCCCACGCCAAGCCCTACCTACGAGCAGTACTTC.

The chain carries TRBV27 and TRBJ1-2, with TRBD1 matching over 7 bases. Germline-derived CDR1 and CDR2 are MNHEY and SMNVEV (reference sequence). V shed 7 bases and J 4 bases; nucleotides not matched to a gene: 15. The length of the CDR3 is 16 residues. CDR3 DNA: TGTGCCAGCACCACAACTAGACAGGGAGTTAGCTATGGCTACACCTTC. Its translation: CASTTTRQGVSYGYTF.

The rearrangement links TRBV5-1 to TRBJ2-7, with D possibly being TRBD1 (6 bases). This CDR3 has 13 residues. Trimming stripped 4 bases from V and 3 bases from J, with 11 bases between. Germline V CDR1 and CDR2: SGHRS, YFSETQ. The DNA of the CDR3 is TGCGCCAGCAGCACAGGGCCCCTCTACGAGCAGTACTTC. It yields the protein CASSTGPLYEQYF.

The CDR3, as DNA: TGTGCCAGCAGTTTCGGACAGGGGGCGCGTGGCTACACCTTC. Translated: CASSFGQGARGYTF. The V and J genes are TRBV28 and TRBJ1-2; TRBD1 matches at 11 bases. The V gene's germline CDR1 is MDHEN and CDR2 SYDVKM. The ends lost 3 bases at V and 7 bases at J; junction bases unmatched: 4. The CDR3 is 14 residues long.

This chain uses TRBV11-3 with TRBJ2-7, with 7 bases fitting TRBD1. The germline CDR1 and CDR2 sequences are SGHNT and YENEEA. This CDR3 is built from 13 residues. V dropped 3 bases and J dropped 3; count of bases not matched to a gene: 2. This CDR3 reads CASSFGQDYEQYF. In DNA, the CDR3 is TGTGCCAGCAGCTTCGGACAGGACTACGAGCAGTACTTC.

This clone is a singleton in its sample. This chain's CDR3 is CASSPPWEAAEAFF. CDR3 in DNA: TGTGCCAGCAGTCCCCCTTGGGAGGCTGCTGAAGCTTTCTTT. The J gene is TRBJ1-1, the V gene TRBV6-5; D gene ambiguous. Trimming removed 5 bases at V and 6 bases at J, with 16 bases between. CDR1 and CDR2 (germline): MNHEY, SVGAGI. CDR3 length equals 14 residues.

This chain links TRBV6-1 with TRBJ1-5; unclear D gene. CDR3 size: 15 residues. Germline assignment: CDR1 MNHNS and CDR2 SASEGT. V was cut by 2 bases and J by 0 bases, with 8 bases left in between. CDR3 region: CASSEPLNSNQPQHF. CDR3 bases: TGTGCCAGCAGTGAACCGCTGAATAGCAATCAGCCCCAGCATTTT.

This rearrangement joins TRBV6-6 to TRBJ2-3; tentative D call: TRBD2 (6 bases). The CDR3 length is 14 residues. V lost 4 bases, J lost 4 bases, and 12 bases lay in between. Germline V CDR1 and CDR2: MNHNY, SVGAGI (reference sequence). The CDR3 DNA reads as TGTGCCAGCAGTTGGCCGGGGGAAGCAGATACGCAGTATTTT. This codes for CASSWPGEADTQYF.

The chain joins TRBV7-9 to TRBJ2-7, with 14 bases aligning to TRBD2. Germline CDR1 and CDR2: SEHNR and FQNEAQ (reference sequence). J lost 7 bases, V lost 5 bases, and 7 bases had no gene match. This CDR3 contains 15 residues. The CDR3 DNA is TGTGCCAGCAGCCCCGGGACTAGCGGGAGAGGTGAGCAGTACTTC. Amino acid sequence: CASSPGTSGRGEQYF. Full variable domain (remainder filled in from reference TRBV7-9 and TRBJ2-7): DTGVSQNPRHKITKRGQNVTFRCDPISEHNRLYWYRQTLGQGPEFLTYFQNEAQLEKSRLLSDRFSAERPKGSFSTLEIQRTEQGDSAMYLCASSPGTSGRGEQYFGPGTRLTVT.

This chain joins TRBV7-6 and TRBJ2-1; D is ambiguous. Between the trimmed V and J ends, which lost 0 bases and 0 bases, there was a span of 6 bases. The CDR3 runs 15 residues. Germline CDR1 reads SGHVS; CDR2 reads FNYEAQ. The CDR3 spells CASSLAVGSYNEQFF. In nucleotides, the CDR3 is TGTGCCAGCAGCTTAGCGGTCGGCTCCTACAATGAGCAGTTCTTC.

The CDR3 reads CASGGPNNEQFF. Here the CDR3 DNA reads TGTGCCAGCGGGGGACCCAACAATGAGCAGTTCTTC. This rearrangement joins TRBV9 to TRBJ2-1; D could derive from TRBD1 or TRBD2 (5 bases each). The length of the CDR3 is 12 residues. The germline V gene has CDR1 SGDLS and CDR2 YYNGEE. V was trimmed by 7 bases and J by 5 bases, leaving 10 bases between them.

The rearrangement uses TRBV7-9 and TRBJ2-2; 10 bases fit TRBD2. With 8 bases clipped from V and 2 bases from J, the junction kept 8 bases outside the gene matches. Germline V gives CDR1 SEHNR, CDR2 FQNEAQ (reference sequence). CDR3 size: 16 residues. In nucleotides, the CDR3 is TGTGCCAGCTCGCCCGGACTAGCGGTCAACACCGGGGAGCTGTTTTTT. This translates into CASSPGLAVNTGELFF.

This chain connects TRBV28 to TRBJ2-7, with D possibly TRBD1 on 5 matching bases. Trimming cost V 3 bases and J 1 base, with 7 bases left between them. Germline values: CDR1 MDHEN, CDR2 SYDVKM. This CDR3 spans 13 amino acids. CDR3 nucleotide sequence: TGTGCCAGCAGTTTCCAGGGATCCTACGAGCAGTACTTC. Translating gives CASSFQGSYEQYF.

This clone was detected once. The chain is built from TRBV28 and TRBJ2-7; possible D gene TRBD1, 5 bases. The CDR3 runs to 15 residues. Germline V gene lookup returns CDR1 MDHEN and CDR2 SYDVKM. Deletions cut 3 bases from V and 3 bases from J, with 15 bases between. The CDR3 spells CASSLGQATIYEQYF. For the CDR3, the DNA is TGTGCCAGCAGTTTGGGGCAGGCCACCATCTACGAGCAGTACTTC.

The gene calls are TRBV27 and TRBJ2-7, with TRBD2 matching over 14 bases. The junction had 4 bases not matched to a gene; V was cut back by 5 bases and J by 4 bases. CDR1 is MNHEY, CDR2 SMNVEV, per germline (reference sequence). CDR3 length: 15 residues. CDR3 region: CASSGGTSGSYEQYF. The CDR3 bases are TGTGCCAGCAGTGGCGGGACTAGCGGGAGTTACGAGCAGTACTTC.

This chain uses TRBV5-1 with TRBJ2-7; TRBD1 matches at 7 bases. The ends lost 3 bases at V and 3 bases at J; junction bases unmatched: 9. CDR1 is SGHRS, CDR2 YFSETQ, per germline. The CDR3 extends over 15 amino acids. The CDR3, as DNA: TGCGCCAGCAGCTCTTCCATGAGGGGGCTCTACGAGCAGTACTTC. Its translation is CASSSSMRGLYEQYF.

The chain employs TRBV28 and TRBJ2-5; maybe TRBD2 (6 bases). V dropped 6 bases and J dropped 7 bases, with 15 bases sitting between them. The CDR3 has 13 residues. Germline loops: CDR1 MDHEN, CDR2 SYDVKM. The CDR3 coding sequence is TGTGCCAGCAGCAGACGGGGGACCGGGACCCAGTACTTC. It encodes CASSRRGTGTQYF.

CDR3 coding DNA: TGCGCCAGCAGCCTCCCAGGAGTCCCCGGGGAGCTGTTTTTT. It encodes CASSLPGVPGELFF. The chain couples TRBV4-1 to TRBJ2-2; D not resolved. Germline-derived CDR1 and CDR2 are MGHRA and YSYEKL. The CDR3 totals 14 residues. Trimming took off 4 bases at V and 6 bases at J, with 12 bases between the two ends.